This is a list of T cell receptor beta chains from one sample in a study of blood T cell repertoires in COVID-19. The table came from immunoSEQ multiplex PCR; TCRdb's copy has only in-frame clones and leaves some out. The top ten hold 15% to 20% of the sample, which has over 70,000 clones, about 88% seen once. Specimen: peripheral blood. The receptors originated from a human donor in a cohort sampled during active COVID-19. Both conserved end residues are part of each CDR3. The D gene is left open where the match is weak. The size entry is marked missing in some rows and otherwise reads once, few, many or a size class.

DNA,CDR3,D,V,J,size
TGTGCCAGCTCATCAAAAAACGCCCTACCGGGACAGGCTTGGGGCTACACCTTC,CASSSKNALPGQAWGYTF,TRBD1,TRBV18,TRBJ1-2,NA
TGTGCCAGCAGTAAGACGACAATAAACCCTTACAATGAGCAGTTCTTC,CASSKTTINPYNEQFF,NA,TRBV27,TRBJ2-1,NA
TGTGCCAGCAGCTTAGGGAGGGGCGGGGAGCTGTTTTTT,CASSLGRGGELFF,TRBD2,TRBV7-3,TRBJ2-2,NA
TGTGCCAGTCAGGCCCCCAACAGGGGCACAGATACGCAGTATTTT,CASQAPNRGTDTQYF,NA,TRBV19,TRBJ2-3,NA
TGTGCCACCAGTGAACCTTCTAGCGGGAATATTAATGAGCAGTTCTTC,CATSEPSSGNINEQFF,TRBD2,TRBV24-1,TRBJ2-1,NA
TGTGCCAGCAGCTGCGAAGTTAGGACAGGGTGGGCGACCCAGTACTTC,CASSCEVRTGWATQYF,TRBD1,TRBV7-3,TRBJ2-5,NA
TGTGCCAGCAGCTACGACAGGGGAGCAACAGATACGCAGTATTTT,CASSYDRGATDTQYF,TRBD1,TRBV7-2,TRBJ2-3,NA
TGTGCCAGCTCACCAACGGGACAGGGGGACTATGGCTACACCTTC,CASSPTGQGDYGYTF,TRBD1,TRBV18,TRBJ1-2,NA
TGTGCCAGCAGCGCGAGACAGGGATCGGGCACTGAAGCTTTCTTT,CASSARQGSGTEAFF,TRBD1,TRBV13,TRBJ1-1,NA
TGTGCCAGCAGCTGGTACAGCTACGAGCAGTACTTC,CASSWYSYEQYF,NA,TRBV6-2/TRBV6-3,TRBJ2-7,NA
TGTGCCAGCGGGGGGGTCACTGAAGCTTTCTTT,CASGGVTEAFF,NA,TRBV2,TRBJ1-1,NA
TGCGCCAGCAGCCCCCGGATCGACTCCCGTTGGAGTGGCTACACCTTC,CASSPRIDSRWSGYTF,NA,TRBV4-1,TRBJ1-2,NA
TGTGCCAGCACCCTGAACCAGTTGGAGACCCAGTACTTC,CASTLNQLETQYF,NA,TRBV2,TRBJ2-5,NA
TGTGCCAGTAGTATAGCAGGGCTTGGTGAAAAACTGTTTTTT,CASSIAGLGEKLFF,NA,TRBV19,TRBJ1-4,NA
NA,CASSLETSVREQFF,NA,TRBV5-4,TRBJ2-1,NA
TGTGCCACCTCGGACAGGGCCTATGGCTACACCTTC,CATSDRAYGYTF,TRBD1,TRBV10-3,TRBJ1-2,NA
TGTGCCAGCAGCCACGGTGGGACAGGGGGCTATGGCTACACCTTC,CASSHGGTGGYGYTF,TRBD1,TRBV6-5,TRBJ1-2,NA
TGTGCCAGTAGTATCCGGACAGGGCTATACGAGCAGTACTTC,CASSIRTGLYEQYF,TRBD1,TRBV19,TRBJ2-7,once
TGTGCCAGCCTCAGAGACAGGGGAGGCGAGCAGTACTTC,CASLRDRGGEQYF,TRBD1,TRBV16,TRBJ2-7,NA
TGTGCCAGCAGCTTTATATACGGGGGGGCGGTCAAAAACATTCAGTACTTC,CASSFIYGGAVKNIQYF,TRBD2,TRBV11-3,TRBJ2-4,NA
TGTGCCAGCAGTGGCCTTCGGGCACTAGCTTACAATGAGCAGTTCTTC,CASSGLRALAYNEQFF,NA,TRBV6-2/TRBV6-3,TRBJ2-1,NA
TGTGCCAGTAGTGGCGGGACAGGGACTTTCAATCAGCCCCAGCATTTT,CASSGGTGTFNQPQHF,TRBD1,TRBV19,TRBJ1-5,NA
TGTGCCAGAAGCCCCAACAGGGCTGCTAATGAAAAACTGTTTTTT,CARSPNRAANEKLFF,NA,TRBV5-3,TRBJ1-4,NA
TGTACAACCGGGACTAGCGACTACGAGCAGTACTTC,CTTGTSDYEQYF,TRBD2,TRBV6-5,TRBJ2-7,once
TGTGCCTGGGACATCGGGGGGACAGATACGCAGTATTTT,CAWDIGGTDTQYF,TRBD2,TRBV30,TRBJ2-3,NA
TGTGCCAGCAGGCCCCGGACTGGCATTACCTACAATGAGCAGTTCTTC,CASRPRTGITYNEQFF,NA,TRBV7-2,TRBJ2-1,few
TGTGCCACCCAGGGCACAGATACGCAGTATTTT,CATQGTDTQYF,NA,TRBV15,TRBJ2-3,NA
TGTGCCAGCAGTACCGGGACAGACAATGAGCAGTTCTTC,CASSTGTDNEQFF,TRBD1,TRBV6-5,TRBJ2-1,NA
TGTGCCATCAGCCCCGGGGGGCGGGAGGCCGAGCAGTACTTC,CAISPGGREAEQYF,TRBD2,TRBV10-3,TRBJ2-7,NA
TGTGCCACCAGCAGGGGAGGGGAAGGAAACAATGAGCAGTTCTTC,CATSRGGEGNNEQFF,TRBD2,TRBV15,TRBJ2-1,NA
TGTGCCAGCAGTGCCGACGACACCACCGAGCAGTACTTC,CASSADDTTEQYF,NA,TRBV12-3/TRBV12-4,TRBJ2-7,NA
TGCGCCAGCAGCTGGGGATTGACTAGCGGGAGTAGGGGCACCGGGGAGCTGTTTTTT,CASSWGLTSGSRGTGELFF,TRBD2,TRBV5-1,TRBJ2-2,NA
TGTGCCAGCACGGGACTAGCGGGGAAGGGTGCCTACGAGCAGTACTTC,CASTGLAGKGAYEQYF,TRBD2,TRBV6-6,TRBJ2-7,NA
TGTGCCAGCAGCCAAGAGCAGGGATATCAGCCCCAGCATTTT,CASSQEQGYQPQHF,NA,TRBV3-1/TRBV3-2,TRBJ1-5,NA
TGTGCCAGCGCCCCAGGGGCCCTCCCCCCAATTTCACCCCTCCACTTT,CASAPGALPPISPLHF,NA,TRBV27,TRBJ1-6,few
TGCGCCAGCAATAAGCGGGACCCAGATACGCAGTATTTT,CASNKRDPDTQYF,TRBD2,TRBV10-2,TRBJ2-3,NA
TGTGCCAGCAGCCCACAGGAGGGGAACACTGAAGCTTTCTTT,CASSPQEGNTEAFF,NA,TRBV4-2,TRBJ1-1,NA
TGTGCCAGCACCCAAGGAGTGGGAGAACGCGAGCAGTACTTC,CASTQGVGEREQYF,NA,TRBV7-6,TRBJ2-7,few
TGTGCCACCAGCACGCGACAGAAAGCTTTCTTT,CATSTRQKAFF,NA,TRBV15,TRBJ1-1,NA
TGTGCCAGCAGCTTAATAGGGAGGGGCGGGCCCAACGTCCTGACTTTC,CASSLIGRGGPNVLTF,TRBD2,TRBV7-3,TRBJ2-6,NA
TGTGCCAGCAGCTTAGTAGGGGTGGGCCAAGAGACCCAGTACTTC,CASSLVGVGQETQYF,NA,TRBV7-8,TRBJ2-5,NA
TGCGCCAGCAGCTCGAGGACTAGCGGAAGAGGAACAGATACGCAGTATTTT,CASSSRTSGRGTDTQYF,TRBD2,TRBV5-1,TRBJ2-3,NA
TGTGCCAGCAGCTTACGGGTACAAAGTACTAGCACAGATACGCAGTATTTT,CASSLRVQSTSTDTQYF,NA,TRBV7-6,TRBJ2-3,NA
TGTGCCAGCAGTTCTGGACAGGGAGGAGAGCAGTACTTC,CASSSGQGGEQYF,TRBD1,TRBV6-2/TRBV6-3,TRBJ2-7,few
TGTGCCAGCAGTACCGGGGGGGCCAATCAGCCCCAGCATTTT,CASSTGGANQPQHF,NA,TRBV27,TRBJ1-5,NA
TGTGCCAGCAGCCAGGGACAATTTACAGATACGCAGTATTTT,CASSQGQFTDTQYF,NA,TRBV3-1/TRBV3-2,TRBJ2-3,NA